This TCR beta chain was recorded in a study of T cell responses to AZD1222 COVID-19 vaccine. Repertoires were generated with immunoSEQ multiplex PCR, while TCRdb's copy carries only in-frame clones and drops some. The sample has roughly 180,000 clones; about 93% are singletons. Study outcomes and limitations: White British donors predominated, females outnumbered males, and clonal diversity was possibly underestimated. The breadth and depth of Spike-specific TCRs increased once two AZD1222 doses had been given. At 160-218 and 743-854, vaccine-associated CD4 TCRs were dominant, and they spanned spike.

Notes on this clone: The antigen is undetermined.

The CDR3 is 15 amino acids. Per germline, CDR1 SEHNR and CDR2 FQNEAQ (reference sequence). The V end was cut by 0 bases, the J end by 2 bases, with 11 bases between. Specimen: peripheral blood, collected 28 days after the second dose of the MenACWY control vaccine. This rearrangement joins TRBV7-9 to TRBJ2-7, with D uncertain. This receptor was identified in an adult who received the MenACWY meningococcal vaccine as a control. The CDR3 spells CASSLALGGAYEQYF. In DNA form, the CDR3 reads TGTGCCAGCAGCTTAGCTTTGGGCGGAGCCTACGAGCAGTACTTC.